The sequence of this T cell receptor (beta chain) was determined in a study of CD8+ T cells in alopecia areata. RNA extraction was followed by reverse transcription into cDNA, which acted as the sequencing template. Produced via immunoSEQ multiplex PCR; TCRdb's table is partial and in-frame only. The sample has 150,000 or so clones, approximately 65% seen once. Germline assignment: CDR1 SGHRS and CDR2 YFSETQ. Trimming took 0 bases from V and 3 from J, leaving 9 bases between them. This CDR3 is 15 amino acids long. The chain employs TRBV5-1 and TRBJ2-2, with D possibly being TRBD2 (6 bases). The sequencing here drew on CD8+ T cells sorted from blood, taken at week 0. The sequence was obtained from a human donor with alopecia areata. This chain's CDR3 is CASSLAGGDTGELFF. In nucleotides, the CDR3 is TGCGCCAGCAGCTTGGCTGGAGGGGACACCGGGGAGCTGTTTTTT. Based on the CDR3 plus reference TRBV5-1 and TRBJ2-2, the full variable domain is KAGVTQTPRYLIKTRGQQVTLSCSPISGHRSVSWYQQTPGQGLQFLFEYFSETQRNKGNFPGRFSGRQFSNSRSEMNVSTLELGDSALYLCASSLAGGDTGELFFGEGSRLTVL.